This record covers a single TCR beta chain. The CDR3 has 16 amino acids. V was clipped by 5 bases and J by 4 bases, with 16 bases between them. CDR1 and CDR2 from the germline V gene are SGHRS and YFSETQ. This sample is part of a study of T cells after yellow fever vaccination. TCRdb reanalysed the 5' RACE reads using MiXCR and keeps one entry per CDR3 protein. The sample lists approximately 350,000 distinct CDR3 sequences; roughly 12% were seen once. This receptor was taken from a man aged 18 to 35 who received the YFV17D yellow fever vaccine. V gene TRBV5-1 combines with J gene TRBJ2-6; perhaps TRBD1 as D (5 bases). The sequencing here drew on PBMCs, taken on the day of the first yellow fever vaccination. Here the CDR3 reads CASRSQGQGGANVLTF. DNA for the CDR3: TGCGCCAGCAGGTCCCAAGGTCAGGGAGGGGCCAACGTCCTGACTTTC.